This T cell receptor (beta chain) came from a study of T cells in Graves' hyperthyroidism and ophthalmopathy. It was RNA transcripts that yielded the amplified TCR beta CDR3 regions. TCR CDR3 underwent first-round RT-PCR with the HTBI primer set. TCRdb re-analysed the multiplex PCR reads in MiXCR, keeping a single row per CDR3 protein. The data contain about 610,000 distinct CDR3 sequences, about half of them singletons. The V and J ends lost 4 bases and 0 bases respectively, with 15 bases between them. Germline assignment: CDR1 LNHNV and CDR2 YYDKDF (reference sequence). The CDR3 is 16 residues long. Graves' hyperthyroidism without ophthalmopathy progression within 18 months was termed stable.

Sequencing input: peripheral blood or thyroid tissue (not recorded which). The chain employs TRBV15 and TRBJ1-2; D gene ambiguous. The clonotype originates from a woman younger than 30 with Graves' hyperthyroidism. The chain's CDR3 is CATSTFAAAPNYGYTF. The CDR3 DNA is TGTGCCACCAGCACCTTCGCGGCAGCACCTAACTATGGCTACACCTTC.